These T cell receptor beta chains were read from a single sample in a study of T cells after yellow fever vaccination. Using its own MiXCR run on the 5' RACE reads, TCRdb lists one record per CDR3 protein. This table has around 340,000 distinct CDR3 sequences, around 13% appearing once. The sequenced sample was CD4+ T cells sorted from PBMCs, obtained 15 days after the yellow fever booster vaccination. Receptor source: a man between 18 and 35 years old who received the YFV17D yellow fever vaccine. Both conserved end residues are part of each CDR3.

j_call v_call cdr3_aa
TRBJ2-5 TRBV11-2 CASSRIAGTAETQYF
TRBJ2-2 TRBV20-1 CSASRGGLDTGELFF
TRBJ1-5 TRBV29-1 CSVATETLNQPQHF
TRBJ1-1 TRBV18 CASSPSRGGTEAFF
TRBJ2-1 TRBV10-3 CAISESLGAGLNEQFF
TRBJ2-2 TRBV9 CASSPRTSSGELFF
TRBJ2-1 TRBV5-6 CASNRGPTNEQFF
TRBJ2-2 TRBV6-5 CASKAQGAAGELFF
TRBJ1-1 TRBV2 CAGRGDMNTEAFF
TRBJ1-6 TRBV7-2 CASRAQGSPLHF
TRBJ1-4 TRBV4-2 CASSQDRGVGSEKLFF
TRBJ2-1 TRBV6-2/TRBV6-3 CASSLRGANNEQFF
TRBJ2-1 TRBV6-2/TRBV6-3 CASSYSPRDEQFF
TRBJ2-7 TRBV5-6 CASSLYNPTTYEQYF
TRBJ1-4 TRBV20-1 CSAIEGGLKLFF
TRBJ1-1 TRBV20-1 CSAREPAMNTEAFF
TRBJ1-1 TRBV5-4 CASSPYRAVNTEAFF
TRBJ1-1 TRBV4-3 CASSQDWVDRVPEAFF
TRBJ2-5 TRBV10-3 CAIMEQETQYF
TRBJ2-6 TRBV20-1 CSASLVSARLSGANVLTF
TRBJ2-3 TRBV4-2 CASSQDIFLGTSGDPYTDTQYF
TRBJ2-2 TRBV5-1 CASSLVQTNTGELFF
TRBJ1-1 TRBV20-1 CSASRDFNTEAFF
TRBJ1-2 TRBV24-1 CATSDLAGRGGYTF
TRBJ1-2 TRBV24-1 CATSDSEPFYGYTF
TRBJ2-7 TRBV7-9 CASSLDLQPYEQYF
TRBJ2-2 TRBV7-6 CASSLVGRGRSGSGELFF
TRBJ2-1 TRBV18 CASSPRGPIEPYNEQFF
TRBJ2-3 TRBV7-9 CASSPRIPGTDTQYF
TRBJ2-3 TRBV7-8 CASSLGGASGGGKDTQYF
TRBJ2-5 TRBV20-1 CSGEERGGSQYF
TRBJ1-5 TRBV7-2 CASSLDAGGGQPQHF
TRBJ1-1 TRBV3-1 CASSYMERAFF
TRBJ1-1 TRBV2 CASTGQGGTEAFF
TRBJ2-1 TRBV29-1 CSVAGGVGGIF
TRBJ1-1 TRBV6-1 CASSGYRYTNTEAFF
TRBJ2-1 TRBV5-1 CASSTGLAGAEQFF
TRBJ2-3 TRBV7-9 CASSFGLAGGQDTQYF
TRBJ2-5 TRBV12-3/TRBV12-4 CASSPRDHRLNQETQYF
TRBJ1-1 TRBV3-1 CASSPPARVEAFF
TRBJ2-5 TRBV3-1 CASSRLGGTTQYF
TRBJ1-5 TRBV5-1 CASSSGQGMEPQHF
TRBJ2-2 TRBV12-3/TRBV12-4 CASSLVLGNTGELFF
TRBJ1-2 TRBV7-8 CASSLDRQGGYTF